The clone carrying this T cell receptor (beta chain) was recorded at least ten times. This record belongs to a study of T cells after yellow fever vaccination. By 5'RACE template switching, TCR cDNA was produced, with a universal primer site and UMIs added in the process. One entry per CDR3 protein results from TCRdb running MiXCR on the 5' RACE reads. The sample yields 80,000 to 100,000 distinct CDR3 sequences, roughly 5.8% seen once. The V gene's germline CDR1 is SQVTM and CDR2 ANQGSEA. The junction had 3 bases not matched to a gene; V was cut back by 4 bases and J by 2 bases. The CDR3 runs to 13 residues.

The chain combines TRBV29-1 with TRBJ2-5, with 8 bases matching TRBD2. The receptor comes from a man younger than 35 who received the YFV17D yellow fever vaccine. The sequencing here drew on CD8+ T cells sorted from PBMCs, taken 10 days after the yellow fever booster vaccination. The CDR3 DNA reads TGCAGCGTTGTTAGCGGGGATCAAGAGACCCAGTACTTC. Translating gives CSVVSGDQETQYF.